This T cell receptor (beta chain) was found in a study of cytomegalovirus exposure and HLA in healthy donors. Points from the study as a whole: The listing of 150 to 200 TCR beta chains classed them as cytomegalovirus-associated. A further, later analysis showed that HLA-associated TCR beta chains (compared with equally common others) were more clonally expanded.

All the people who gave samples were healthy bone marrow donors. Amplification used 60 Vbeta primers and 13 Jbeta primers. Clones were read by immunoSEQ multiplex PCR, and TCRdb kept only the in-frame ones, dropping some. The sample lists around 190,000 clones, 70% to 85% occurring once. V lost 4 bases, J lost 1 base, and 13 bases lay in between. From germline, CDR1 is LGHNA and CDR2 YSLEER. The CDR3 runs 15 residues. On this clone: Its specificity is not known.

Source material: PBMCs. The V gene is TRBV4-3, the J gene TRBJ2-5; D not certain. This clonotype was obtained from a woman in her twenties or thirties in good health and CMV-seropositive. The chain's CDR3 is CASSPYLEPQETQYF. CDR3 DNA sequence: TGCGCCAGCAGCCCTTACTTGGAGCCCCAAGAGACCCAGTACTTC.